This TCR beta chain was recovered during a study of blood T cell repertoires in COVID-19. Study in general: Whether acute or convalescent, the COVID-19 samples came from the United States, Italy and Spain. The analysed material was cDNA or gDNA that came from T cells, B-cell-depleted T cells, or PBMCs.

V lost 0 bases, J lost 9 bases, and 2 bases stayed unmatched. This CDR3 contains 14 residues. The germline CDR1 and CDR2 sequences are PRHDT and FYEKMQ (reference sequence). Per the authors' pipeline: How many nucleated cells were present was estimated from reference gene primer amplification. Assay used: immunoSEQ multiplex PCR; TCRdb lists only in-frame clones, some missing. Clone size and the V and J calls come from that table; the DNA yielded D and trimming. This repertoire shows approximately 300,000 clones, about 90% found once; its top ten account for about 2.2%. The rearrangement links TRBV13 to TRBJ2-5, with 12 bases aligning to TRBD2. The sequence derives from a woman aged 50 to 65 who had recovered from COVID-19. The sequencing input was peripheral blood. This CDR3 is CASSLGLAGGPQYF. CDR3 bases: TGTGCCAGCAGCTTAGGACTAGCGGGAGGACCCCAGTACTTC.